This entry lists 30 T cell receptor beta chains sequenced from one sample in a study of cytomegalovirus exposure and HLA in healthy donors. In the PCR, 60 Vbeta and 13 Jbeta primers were used. Using immunoSEQ multiplex PCR, the repertoire was profiled, and TCRdb retains in-frame clones only, with some absent. The profile covers more than 90,000 clones, with approximately 80% appearing a single time and about 3.9% taken by the ten largest. Material: PBMCs. These receptors came from an older woman in good health and CMV-seropositive.

A single count supports this clone. This chain links TRBV10-3 with TRBJ2-7; TRBD2 aligns across 11 bases. Germline V CDR1 and CDR2: ENHRY, SYGVKD. The J segment lost 3 bases and the V segment lost 2 bases, leaving 3 bases of the junction unmatched. The CDR3 covers 15 residues. CDR3 sequence (DNA): TGTGCCATCAGTGAGCCGGGACTAGCGGTCTACGAGCAGTACTTC. Translating it yields CAISEPGLAVYEQYF.

The V call is TRBV5-1, the J call TRBJ2-7, with TRBD2 identical over 9 bases. This CDR3 spans 17 amino acids. Looked up from germline, CDR1 is SGHRS and CDR2 is YFSETQ. V lost 0 bases and J lost 0; bases outside the gene matches: 7. The CDR3 here is CASSLVLPSGVSYEQYF. CDR3 DNA: TGCGCCAGCAGCTTGGTCCTCCCTAGCGGGGTCTCCTACGAGCAGTACTTC.

The chain has TRBV6-6 and TRBJ1-2; 7 bases are a match to TRBD1. Unmatched junction bases numbered 13, after V lost 6 bases and J lost 6 bases. The CDR3 extends over 15 amino acids. The germline CDR1 and CDR2 sequences are MNHNY and SVGAGI (reference sequence). The CDR3 loop reads CASSLIYRGADGYTF. DNA of the CDR3: TGTGCCAGCAGCCTTATTTACAGGGGCGCCGATGGCTACACCTTC.

The rearrangement links TRBV5-5 to TRBJ2-5; TRBD2 agrees at 8 bases. The J segment lost 5 bases and the V segment lost 3 bases, leaving 6 bases of the junction unmatched. Germline CDR1 reads SGHKS; CDR2 reads YYEKEE (reference sequence). This CDR3 comprises 14 residues. CDR3 in amino acids: CASSSKAGVETQYF. DNA of the CDR3: TGTGCCAGCAGCTCAAAAGCGGGGGTGGAGACCCAGTACTTC.

CDR3 in DNA: TGTGCCAGCAGCCAATGGCAGGCAGTTCAAGAGACCCAGTACTTC. It yields the protein CASSQWQAVQETQYF. The V gene is TRBV6-5, the J gene TRBJ2-5; D not resolved. The CDR3 sequence is 15 residues long. V shed 6 bases and J shed 2 bases, with 16 bases lying between them. Germline V lookup: CDR1 MNHEY, CDR2 SVGAGI.

This clone appeared once. This specimen includes other DNA sequences encoding the same CDR3. The rearrangement uses TRBV5-1 and TRBJ1-5; TRBD1 agrees at 7 bases. This CDR3 contains 14 residues. V lost 0 bases, J lost 6 bases, and 3 bases stayed unmatched. Germline V gene sequence: CDR1 SGHRS, CDR2 YFSETQ. The CDR3 loop is CASSLEGAGQPQHF. CDR3 DNA: TGCGCCAGCAGCTTGGAGGGGGCGGGTCAGCCCCAGCATTTT.

The chain recombines TRBV19 with TRBJ1-5; 7 bases line up with TRBD1. V lost 1 base, J lost 4 bases, and 4 bases stayed unmatched. Germline loops: CDR1 LNHDA, CDR2 SQIVND (reference sequence). CDR3 length: 15 amino acids. The CDR3 here is CASSIGGTVNQPQHF. The CDR3 region has the DNA TGTGCCAGTAGTATAGGGGGGACAGTGAATCAGCCCCAGCATTTT.

This clone was detected only once. V gene TRBV19 combines with J gene TRBJ2-2, with 7 bases that match TRBD1. V lost 6 bases to trimming and J lost 4 bases; unmatched junction nucleotides: 8. The V gene's germline CDR1 is LNHDA and CDR2 SQIVND (reference sequence). The CDR3 has 15 amino acids. CDR3 region: CASRMTGSGTGELFF. In DNA form, the CDR3 reads TGTGCCAGTAGAATGACAGGGTCGGGCACCGGGGAGCTGTTTTTT.

The chain links TRBV28 to TRBJ2-1; 8 nucleotides align to TRBD2. Germline CDR1 is MDHEN and CDR2 is SYDVKM. V was clipped by 5 bases and J by 2 bases; unmatched bases: 8. The CDR3 spans 16 residues. The chain's CDR3 is CASSPGGAAAYNEQFF. As DNA, the CDR3 is TGTGCCAGCAGTCCCGGGGGGGCGGCGGCCTACAATGAGCAGTTCTTC.

On this clone: A junction end diverges from the germline sequence, so it may reflect a read error. The rearrangement joins TRBV6-5 to TRBJ2-7, with TRBD2 matching over 9 bases. The CDR3 contains 15 residues. CDR1 is MNHEY and CDR2 is SVGAGI in the germline V gene. The chain's CDR3 is CASTYRAGGFDEQYF. The CDR3 DNA follows: TGTGCCAGCACTTACCGGGCGGGAGGGTTCGACGAGCAGTACTTC.

The rearrangement uses TRBV19 and TRBJ1-1; maybe TRBD1 (5 bases). The V and J ends lost 3 bases and 7 bases respectively, with 15 bases between them. Germline assignment: CDR1 LNHDA and CDR2 SQIVND (reference sequence). This CDR3 is built from 14 residues. The CDR3 loop reads CASSIGPGKGEAFF. The CDR3, as DNA: TGTGCCAGTAGTATTGGCCCAGGGAAGGGTGAAGCTTTCTTT.

Concerning this clone itself: In the same sample, other DNA sequences code for this CDR3. V gene TRBV7-2 combines with J gene TRBJ1-1, with no clear D. Trimming removed 1 base at V and 1 base at J, with 4 bases between. The CDR3 covers 13 residues. Germline V gene data show CDR1 as SGHTA and CDR2 as FQGNSA. CDR3 region: CASSLGRNTEAFF. For the CDR3, the DNA is TGTGCCAGCAGCTTAGGGAGGAACACTGAAGCTTTCTTT.

This chain joins TRBV7-8 and TRBJ1-5; D uncertain. Trimming removed 1 base at V and 5 bases at J, with 9 bases between. This CDR3 region has 14 residues. Germline assignment: CDR1 SGHVS and CDR2 FQNEAQ. CDR3 in amino acids: CASSLGQTYQPQHF. The CDR3, as DNA: TGTGCCAGCAGCTTAGGCCAGACTTATCAGCCCCAGCATTTT.

The chain joins TRBV9 to TRBJ2-1; 10 nucleotides line up with TRBD2. V lost 6 bases to trimming and J lost 14 bases; unmatched junction nucleotides: 14. CDR1 and CDR2 (germline): SGDLS, YYNGEE. The CDR3 contains 14 residues. Here the CDR3 DNA reads TGTGCCAGCAACCCTAGCGGGAGTAATCCGAGAGAGTTCTTC. Residues: CASNPSGSNPREFF.

V gene TRBV19 combines with J gene TRBJ2-1; TRBD2 is a possible D gene (5 bases). Germline CDR1 and CDR2: LNHDA and SQIVND (reference sequence). Trimming stripped 3 bases from V and 6 bases from J, with 12 bases between. The CDR3 extends over 14 amino acids. This CDR3 reads CASSILTSSNEQFF. Written as DNA, the CDR3 is TGTGCCAGTAGTATTCTTACTAGTTCCAATGAGCAGTTCTTC.

V gene TRBV28 combines with J gene TRBJ1-2; D call uncertain. This CDR3 contains 14 residues. Between the trimmed V and J ends, which lost 6 bases and 0 bases, there was a span of 11 bases. The germline CDR1 and CDR2 sequences are MDHEN and SYDVKM. The DNA for the CDR3 is TGTGCCAGCAGCCGATGCGGGGCTAACTATGGCTACACCTTC. Translation: CASSRCGANYGYTF.

The chain uses TRBV5-5 and TRBJ2-5, with D tentatively TRBD1 (6 bases). The CDR3 totals 12 residues. The V gene's germline CDR1 is SGHKS and CDR2 YYEKEE (reference sequence). Trimming removed 4 bases from V and 11 bases from J, with 15 bases in between. CDR3 amino acids: CASSTGQREQYF. The CDR3 DNA reads as TGTGCCAGCAGCACTGGACAGAGGGAGCAGTACTTC. The full variable domain, in which reference TRBV5-5 and TRBJ2-5 provide the parts outside the CDR3, is DAGVTQSPTHLIKTRGQQVTLRCSPISGHKSVSWYQQVLGQGPQFIFQYYEKEERGRGNFPDRFSARQFPNYSSELNVNALLLGDSALYLCASSTGQREQYFGPGTRLLVL.

This clone was seen a single time. The chain employs TRBV2 and TRBJ2-2; TRBD2 matches 7 bases. CDR1 and CDR2 from the germline V gene are SNHLY and FYNNEI. The CDR3 runs 16 residues. V lost 6 bases to trimming and J lost 5 bases; unmatched junction nucleotides: 12. This CDR3 is CASRAGSGMGTGELFF. The DNA of the CDR3 is TGTGCCAGCAGGGCGGGCAGCGGGATGGGGACCGGGGAGCTGTTTTTT.

The table lists this clone with a few counts. CDR3 sequence: CASSLATPRRTGELFF. Written as DNA, the CDR3 is TGTGCCAGCAGCTTGGCCACACCAAGGAGAACCGGGGAGCTGTTTTTT. This sequence joins TRBV7-9 and TRBJ2-2, with no clear D. Germline CDR1 and CDR2: SEHNR and FQNEAQ (reference sequence). Trimming took off 3 bases at V and 5 bases at J, with 16 bases between the two ends. The CDR3 contains 16 residues.

This chain connects TRBV30 to TRBJ1-4; TRBD1 might be the D (5 bases). Germline CDR1 reads GTSNPN; CDR2 reads SVGIG (reference sequence). V was clipped by 0 bases and J by 7 bases, with 18 bases between them. The CDR3 is 16 amino acids. CDR3 DNA sequence: TGTGCCTGGAGTGTACGTTTAGGGCAGGGCGGTGAAAAACTGTTTTTT. Translating gives CAWSVRLGQGGEKLFF.

The CDR3 region has the DNA TGTGCCAGCAGTGCCGGACAGGGGTACGATACGCAGTATTTT. This encodes CASSAGQGYDTQYF. The rearrangement links TRBV7-6 to TRBJ2-3, with 9 bases that match TRBD1. The J segment lost 6 bases and the V segment lost 6 bases, leaving 7 bases of the junction unmatched. This CDR3 has 14 amino acids. The germline CDR1 and CDR2 sequences are SGHVS and FNYEAQ.

The chain uses TRBV7-9 and TRBJ2-5; TRBD2 matches at 14 bases. TRBJ2-7 explains the end of the DNA better; the J call may be wrong. The CDR3 length is 19 residues. Germline values: CDR1 SEHNR, CDR2 FQNEAQ (reference sequence). The CDR3 DNA sequence: TGTGCCAGCAGCGGCCGGCGACAGGGAGGGACTAGCGGGAGCTACGAGCAGTACTTC. Translation gives CASSGRRQGGTSGSYEQYF.

The genes are TRBV6-5 and TRBJ2-5; D may be TRBD2 (6 bases). V was clipped by 4 bases and J by 3 bases, with 9 bases between them. The germline V gene encodes CDR1 MNHEY and CDR2 SVGAGI. The CDR3 is 13 amino acids. This CDR3 reads CASSSLAEETQYF. Written as DNA, the CDR3 is TGTGCCAGCAGTTCTTTAGCGGAAGAGACCCAGTACTTC.

Only a few counts were recorded for this clone. The chain uses TRBV15 and TRBJ2-1; 7 bases match TRBD2. The CDR3 length is 15 residues. Trimming at V came to 9 bases and at J to 5 bases, leaving 13 bases not matched to a gene. The germline gives CDR1 LNHNV, CDR2 YYDKDF (reference sequence). CDR3 sequence reads: CATKLAGVFDNEQFF. CDR3 DNA: TGTGCCACGAAACTTGCGGGAGTTTTCGACAATGAGCAGTTCTTC.

This sequence joins TRBV7-9 and TRBJ1-1, with a possible D match to TRBD1 (5 bases). V lost 2 bases, J lost 7 bases, and 5 bases lay in between. Per germline, CDR1 SEHNR and CDR2 FQNEAQ (reference sequence). The CDR3 is made up of 11 amino acids. The CDR3 sequence is CASSLRGEAFF. The DNA of the CDR3 is TGTGCCAGCAGCTTAAGGGGTGAAGCTTTCTTT.

This sequence joins TRBV19 and TRBJ2-5, with 8 nucleotides matching TRBD2. The J call may be incorrect, as the DNA end agrees better with TRBJ2-7. Germline V gene lookup returns CDR1 LNHDA and CDR2 SQIVND (reference sequence). This CDR3 spans 18 amino acids. The CDR3 coding sequence is TGTGCCAGTAGTATAAAAGTGATCGGCGCGGGAGGTTTTTACGAGCAGTACTTC. Translation: CASSIKVIGAGGFYEQYF.

The V gene is TRBV2, the J gene TRBJ2-1, with 9 nucleotides matching TRBD1. Trimming took 2 bases from V and 3 from J; bases not matched to a gene: 2. CDR3 length equals 15 residues. Germline CDR1 and CDR2: SNHLY and FYNNEI. The CDR3 coding sequence is TGTGCCAGCAGTGAATCGACAGGGGGCTACAATGAGCAGTTCTTC. This gives the protein CASSESTGGYNEQFF.

J is TRBJ1-1 and V is TRBV28; weak D call: TRBD1 (5 bases). Germline lookup yields CDR1 MDHEN and CDR2 SYDVKM. This CDR3 region has 14 residues. V gave up 3 bases and J gave up 6 bases, with 14 bases separating them. CDR3 sequence (DNA): TGTGCCAGCAGTTTGGGGGGAGGAGGGGCTGAAGCTTTCTTT. This codes for CASSLGGGGAEAFF.

This CDR3 is CASSQAGTFSGNTIYF. The CDR3, as DNA: TGTGCCAGCAGCCAGGCGGGGACCTTCTCTGGAAACACCATATATTTT. This rearrangement joins TRBV28 to TRBJ1-3, with a weak D call TRBD1 (5 bases). The V end lost 6 bases, the J end lost 0 bases, and 15 bases lay between the germline ends. The CDR3 covers 16 residues. Germline values: CDR1 MDHEN, CDR2 SYDVKM.

The chain employs TRBV7-3 and TRBJ1-1; the D gene is possibly TRBD1 (5 bases). The CDR3 runs to 13 residues. V lost 6 bases and J 5 bases, leaving 13 bases between the germline ends. Germline V gene sequence: CDR1 SGHTA, CDR2 FQGTGA. CDR3 sequence: CASSRGGGTEAFF. Written as DNA, the CDR3 is TGTGCCAGCAGTCGCGGGGGAGGGACTGAAGCTTTCTTT.